Below, 8 T cell receptor beta chains from the same sample are listed, as sequenced in a study of CD8+ T cells in alopecia areata. Cutaneous lymph node cells were pooled, and they were sorted using CD4, CD8alpha, NKG2D, NKG2ACE and other markers. cDNA prepared by RNA extraction and subsequent reverse transcription served as the template for sequencing. Sequencing was performed with immunoSEQ multiplex PCR; in TCRdb, only in-frame clones are kept and a portion is missing. The sample has 250,000 or so clones, none seen only once. The source material was CD4+ T cells sorted from a lymph node. The receptors shown here come from a C3H/HeJ mouse with alopecia areata. The mice in this strain carry MHC haplotype H2-k.

As regards this clone: Gene names follow the mouse nomenclature. The read halts 4 residues ahead of the CDR3 end, with the missing end drawn from the germline J gene. The chain joins TRBV5 to TRBJ2-5; 9 bases map to TRBD1. Germline V lookup: CDR1 LGHNA, CDR2 YNLKQL (reference sequence). The CDR3 is made up of 15 amino acids. CDR3 bases read: TGTGCCAGCAGCCAAGAAACGGGACAGGGAGAC. Protein product: CASSQETGQGD. The whole CDR3 protein reads CASSQETGQGDTQYF.

This clone was seen more than once but under ten times. Gene names follow the mouse nomenclature. The read comes to an end 4 residues before the CDR3 does, leaving the germline J gene to fill in the end. The chain is built from TRBV1 and TRBJ2-1; TRBD2 aligns across 8 bases. The CDR3 runs 15 residues. Germline assignment: CDR1 NSQYPW and CDR2 LRSPGD (reference sequence). The ends lost 4 bases at V and 3 bases at J; junction bases unmatched: 5. CDR3: CTCSEGGAGYAEQFF. The sequenced part of the CDR3 DNA is TGCACCTGCAGTGAGGGGGGGGCGGGCTATGCT.

This clone was picked up a small number of times. Gene names refer to mouse genes. CDR3 DNA, as far as it was read: TGCACCTGCAGTGGGACTCGGAGCTCCTAT. Translating gives CTCSGTRSSY. The full CDR3 is CTCSGTRSSYEQYF. The chain employs TRBV1 and TRBJ2-7, with D perhaps TRBD2 (5 bases). The CDR3 end falls 4 residues outside the read, so it is completed with the germline J gene. Trimming removed 4 bases from V and 0 bases from J, with 10 bases in between. The CDR3 is made up of 14 amino acids. CDR1 and CDR2 from the germline V gene are NSQYPW and LRSPGD (reference sequence).

On this clone: These gene names are mouse names. The CDR3 end falls 4 residues outside the read, so it is completed with the germline J gene. The chain is built from TRBV19 and TRBJ2-3, with 12 bases lining up with TRBD2. CDR3 length equals 17 residues. Germline CDR1 FNHDT, CDR2 SITEND (reference sequence). Germline trimming cut 6 bases from V and 0 bases from J; bases unmatched to any gene: 8. This CDR3 is CASIDRDWGASAETLYF. The covered CDR3 bases are TGTGCCAGCATCGACCGGGACTGGGGGGCTAGTGCAGAA. Based on the CDR3 plus reference TRBV19 and TRBJ2-3, the full variable domain is GGIITQTPKFLIGQEGQKLTLKCQQNFNHDTMYWYRQDSGKGLRLIYYSITENDLQKGDLSEGYDASREKKSSFSLTVTSAQKNEMAVFLCASIDRDWGASAETLYFGSGTRLTVL.

Comments on this clone: Mouse germline and gene names are used. The read ends 4 residues early relative to the CDR3; the germline J gene fills the gap. The chain is built from TRBV13-1 and TRBJ2-2, with 9 bases aligning to TRBD2. The CDR3 sequence is 18 residues long. Germline assignment: CDR1 NSHNY and CDR2 SYGAGN. V lost 0 bases to trimming and J lost 1 base; unmatched junction nucleotides: 7. The CDR3 loop is CASSDAGIWGGNTGQLYF. The sequenced part of the CDR3 DNA is TGTGCCAGCAGTGATGCGGGGATCTGGGGGGGAAACACCGGG.

About this clone: Germline and genes here are mouse. The read gets to within 4 residues of the CDR3 end, and the germline J gene fills in the rest. This chain links TRBV5 with TRBJ1-2; D is uncertain. CDR1 is LGHNA, CDR2 YNLKQL, per germline (reference sequence). CDR3 length: 14 residues. The V gene lost 2 bases and the J gene lost 0 bases, with 7 bases spanning the gap. The CDR3 sequence is CASSQWGTNSDYTF. CDR3 DNA, as far as it was read: TGTGCCAGCAGCCAATGGGGAACAAACTCC.

This clone showed up just a few times. Gene and germline names: mouse. The CDR3 end falls 4 residues outside the read, so it is completed with the germline J gene. Other DNA sequences in the sample encode the same CDR3. This chain links TRBV13-1 with TRBJ2-3; maybe TRBD2 (5 bases). From germline, CDR1 is NSHNY and CDR2 SYGAGN. Trimming removed 1 base at V and 4 bases at J, with 7 bases between. The CDR3 is made up of 13 amino acids. CDR3 DNA (partial): TGTGCCAGCAGTGATTCTGGGACAGAA. It specifies CASSDSGTE. The CDR3 reads in full as CASSDSGTETLYF.

This clone has ten or more counts. Germline and genes: mouse. The read terminates 4 residues ahead of where the CDR3 ends, so the germline J gene completes it. Additional DNA sequences in this sample encode the identical CDR3. The V call is TRBV13-3, the J call TRBJ2-1; 7 nucleotides agree with TRBD1. Germline loops: CDR1 NNHDY, CDR2 SYVADS. Trimming removed 5 bases from V and 1 base from J; junction bases left unmatched: 0. This CDR3 has 13 residues. The CDR3 DNA, read in part, is TGTGCCAGCAGGGGACAGAACTATGCT. Protein product: CASRGQNYA. The entire CDR3 protein is CASRGQNYAEQFF.